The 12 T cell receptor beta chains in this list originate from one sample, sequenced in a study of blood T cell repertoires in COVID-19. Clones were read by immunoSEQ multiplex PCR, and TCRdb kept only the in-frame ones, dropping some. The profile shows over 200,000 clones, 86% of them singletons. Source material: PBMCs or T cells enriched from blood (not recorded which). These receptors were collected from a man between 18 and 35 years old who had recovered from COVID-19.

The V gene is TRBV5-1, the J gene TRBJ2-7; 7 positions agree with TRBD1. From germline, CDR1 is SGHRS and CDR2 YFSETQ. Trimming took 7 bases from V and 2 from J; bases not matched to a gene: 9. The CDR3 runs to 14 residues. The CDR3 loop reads CASQSGQGAYEQYF. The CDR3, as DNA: TGCGCCAGCCAGTCCGGGCAGGGGGCCTACGAGCAGTACTTC.

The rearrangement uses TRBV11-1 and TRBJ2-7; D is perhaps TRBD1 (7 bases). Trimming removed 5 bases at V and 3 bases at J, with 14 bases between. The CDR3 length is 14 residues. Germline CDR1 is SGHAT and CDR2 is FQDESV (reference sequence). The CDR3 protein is CASSLRQGLYEQYF. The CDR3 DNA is TGTGCCAGCAGCCTGAGACAGGGACTCTACGAGCAGTACTTC. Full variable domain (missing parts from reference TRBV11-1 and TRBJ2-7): EAEVAQSPRYKITEKSQAVAFWCDPISGHATLYWYRQILGQGPELLVQFQDESVVDDSQLPKDRFSAERLKGVDSTLKIQPAELGDSAMYLCASSLRQGLYEQYFGPGTRLTVT.

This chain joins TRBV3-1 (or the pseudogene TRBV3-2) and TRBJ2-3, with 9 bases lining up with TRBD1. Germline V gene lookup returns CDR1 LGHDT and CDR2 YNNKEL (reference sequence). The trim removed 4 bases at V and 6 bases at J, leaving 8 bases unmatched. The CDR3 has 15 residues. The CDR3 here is CASSRPGQGRDTQYF. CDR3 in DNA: TGTGCCAGCAGCCGGCCGGGACAGGGAAGGGATACGCAGTATTTT.

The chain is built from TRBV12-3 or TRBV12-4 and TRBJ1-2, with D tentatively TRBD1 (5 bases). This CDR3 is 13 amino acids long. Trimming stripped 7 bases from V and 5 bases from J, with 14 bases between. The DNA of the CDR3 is TGTGCCAGCACCGCCGCGGGGGAGTATGGCTACACCTTC. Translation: CASTAAGEYGYTF.

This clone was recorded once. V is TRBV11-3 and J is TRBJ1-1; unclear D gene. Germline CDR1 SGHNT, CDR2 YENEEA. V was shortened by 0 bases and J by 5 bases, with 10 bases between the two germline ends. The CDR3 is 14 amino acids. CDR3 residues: CASSLEAGKTEAFF. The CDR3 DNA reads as TGTGCCAGCAGCTTAGAGGCAGGTAAAACTGAAGCTTTCTTT.

The CDR3 is CASRVKTGGAYGYTF. The CDR3 coding sequence is TGTGCCAGCAGAGTAAAGACAGGGGGCGCATATGGCTACACCTTC. V gene TRBV27 combines with J gene TRBJ1-2; 10 positions agree with TRBD1. CDR1 is MNHEY, CDR2 SMNVEV, per germline (reference sequence). Trimming at V came to 6 bases and at J to 5 bases, leaving 9 bases not matched to a gene. This CDR3 has 15 residues.

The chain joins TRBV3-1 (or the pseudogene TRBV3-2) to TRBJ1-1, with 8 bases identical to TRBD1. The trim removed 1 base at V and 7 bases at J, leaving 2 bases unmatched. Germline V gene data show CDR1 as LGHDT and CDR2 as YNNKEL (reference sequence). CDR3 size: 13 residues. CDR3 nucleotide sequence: TGTGCCAGCAGCCAAGGAGGGACAGGTGAAGCTTTCTTT. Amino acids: CASSQGGTGEAFF.

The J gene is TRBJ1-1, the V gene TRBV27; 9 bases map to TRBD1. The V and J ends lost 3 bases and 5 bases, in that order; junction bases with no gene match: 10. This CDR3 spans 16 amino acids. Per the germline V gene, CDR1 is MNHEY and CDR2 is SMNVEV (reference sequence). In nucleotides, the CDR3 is TGTGCCAGCAGTTTCCAAACACAGGGGGCGAGAACTGAAGCTTTCTTT. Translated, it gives CASSFQTQGARTEAFF.

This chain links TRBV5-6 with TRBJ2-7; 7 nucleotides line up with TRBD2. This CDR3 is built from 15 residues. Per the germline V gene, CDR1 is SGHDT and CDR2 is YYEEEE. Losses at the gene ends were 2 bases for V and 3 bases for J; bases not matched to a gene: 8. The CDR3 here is CASSLMAGELYEQYF. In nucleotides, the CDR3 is TGTGCCAGCAGCTTAATGGCGGGAGAGCTCTACGAGCAGTACTTC.

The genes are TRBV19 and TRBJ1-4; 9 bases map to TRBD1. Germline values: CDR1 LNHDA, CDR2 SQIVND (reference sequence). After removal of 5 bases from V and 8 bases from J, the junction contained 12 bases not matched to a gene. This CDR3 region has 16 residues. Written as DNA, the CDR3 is TGTGCCAGTAGTCTCAAAGCCGGGACAGGGAGAGAAAAACTGTTTTTT. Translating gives CASSLKAGTGREKLFF.

As DNA, the CDR3 is TGTGCCAGCAGTTTTTCTCTAGCGGGAGGGGGGTACAATGAGCAGTTCTTC. Translation: CASSFSLAGGGYNEQFF. V usage is TRBV28 and J usage is TRBJ2-1; 12 bases are a match to TRBD2. Per the germline V gene, CDR1 is MDHEN and CDR2 is SYDVKM. The CDR3 sequence is 17 residues long. The ends lost 3 bases at V and 4 bases at J; junction bases unmatched: 7.

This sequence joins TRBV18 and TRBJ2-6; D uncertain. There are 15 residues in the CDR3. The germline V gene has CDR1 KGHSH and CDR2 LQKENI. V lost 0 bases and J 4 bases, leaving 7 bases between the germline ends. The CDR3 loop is CASSPPSLGANVLTF. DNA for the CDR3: TGTGCCAGCTCACCACCGTCACTCGGGGCCAACGTCCTGACTTTC. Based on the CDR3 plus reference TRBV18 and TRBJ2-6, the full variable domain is NAGVMQNPRHLVRRRGQEARLRCSPMKGHSHVYWYRQLPEEGLKFMVYLQKENIIDESGMPKERFSAEFPKEGPSILRIQQVVRGDSAAYFCASSPPSLGANVLTFGAGSRLTVL.